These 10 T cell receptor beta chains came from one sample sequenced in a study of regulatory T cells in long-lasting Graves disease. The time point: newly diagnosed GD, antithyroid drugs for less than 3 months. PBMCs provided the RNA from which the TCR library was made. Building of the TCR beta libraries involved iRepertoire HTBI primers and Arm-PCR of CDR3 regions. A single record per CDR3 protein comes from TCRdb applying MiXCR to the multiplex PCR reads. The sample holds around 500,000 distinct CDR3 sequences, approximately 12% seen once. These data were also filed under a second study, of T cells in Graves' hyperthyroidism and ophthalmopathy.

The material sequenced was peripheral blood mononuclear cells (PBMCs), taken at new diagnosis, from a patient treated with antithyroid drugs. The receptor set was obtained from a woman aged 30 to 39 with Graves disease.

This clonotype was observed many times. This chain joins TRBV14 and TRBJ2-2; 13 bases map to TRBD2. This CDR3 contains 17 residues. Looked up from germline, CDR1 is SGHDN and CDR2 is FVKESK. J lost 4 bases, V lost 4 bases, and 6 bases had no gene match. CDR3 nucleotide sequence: TGTGCCAGCAGCCGCATAGGACTAGCGGGAGTCACCGGGGAGCTGTTTTTT. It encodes CASSRIGLAGVTGELFF.

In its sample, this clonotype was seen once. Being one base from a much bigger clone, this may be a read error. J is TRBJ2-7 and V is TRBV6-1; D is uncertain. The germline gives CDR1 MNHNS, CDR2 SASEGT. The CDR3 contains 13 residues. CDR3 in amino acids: CAISESRGGEQYF. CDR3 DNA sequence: TGTGCCATCAGTGAGAGCCGTGGCGGCGAGCAGTACTTC.

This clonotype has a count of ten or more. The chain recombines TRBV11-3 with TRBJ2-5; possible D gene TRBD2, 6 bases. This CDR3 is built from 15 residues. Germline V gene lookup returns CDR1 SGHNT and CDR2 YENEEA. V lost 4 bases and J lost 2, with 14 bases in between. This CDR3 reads CASSSRGKGQETQYF. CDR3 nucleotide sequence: TGTGCCAGCAGCTCACGGGGGAAGGGTCAAGAGACCCAGTACTTC.

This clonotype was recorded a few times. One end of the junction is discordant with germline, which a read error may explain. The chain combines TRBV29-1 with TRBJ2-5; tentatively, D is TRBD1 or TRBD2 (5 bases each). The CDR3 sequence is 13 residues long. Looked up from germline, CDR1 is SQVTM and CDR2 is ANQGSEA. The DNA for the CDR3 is TGCAGCGTTGCCGGGACGGACCAAGAGGCCCAGTACTTC. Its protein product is CSVAGTDQEAQYF.

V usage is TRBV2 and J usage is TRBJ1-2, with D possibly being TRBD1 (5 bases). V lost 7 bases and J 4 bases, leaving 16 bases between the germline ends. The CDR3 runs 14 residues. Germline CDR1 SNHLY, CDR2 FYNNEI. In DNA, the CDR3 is TGTGCCAGCAATCCACAGGTGTCGGTCTATGGCTACACCTTC. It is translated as CASNPQVSVYGYTF. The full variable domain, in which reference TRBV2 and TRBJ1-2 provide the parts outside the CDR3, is EPEVTQTPSHQVTQMGQEVILRCVPISNHLYFYWYRQILGQKVEFLVSFYNNEISEKSEIFDDQFSVERPDGSNFTLKIRSTKLEDSAMYFCASNPQVSVYGYTFGSGTRLTVV.

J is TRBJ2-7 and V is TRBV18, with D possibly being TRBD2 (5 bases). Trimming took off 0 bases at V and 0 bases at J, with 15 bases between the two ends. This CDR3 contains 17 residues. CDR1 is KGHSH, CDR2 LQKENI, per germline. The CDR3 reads CASSPPMEAAFSYEQYF. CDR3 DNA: TGTGCCAGCTCACCACCGATGGAGGCCGCTTTCTCCTACGAGCAGTACTTC.

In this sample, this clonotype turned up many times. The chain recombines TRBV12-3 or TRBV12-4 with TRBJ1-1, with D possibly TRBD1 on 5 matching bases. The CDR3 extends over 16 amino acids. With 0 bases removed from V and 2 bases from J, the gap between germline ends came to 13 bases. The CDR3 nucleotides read TGTGCCAGCAGTTTAGCGAATCTGGGGGGAAACACTGAAGCTTTCTTT. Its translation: CASSLANLGGNTEAFF.

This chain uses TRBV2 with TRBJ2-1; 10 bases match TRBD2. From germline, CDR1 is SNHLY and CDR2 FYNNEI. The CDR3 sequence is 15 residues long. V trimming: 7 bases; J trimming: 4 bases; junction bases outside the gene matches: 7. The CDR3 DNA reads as TGTGCCAGCATGCTCGCTAGCGGGAGATACAATGAGCAGTTCTTC. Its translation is CASMLASGRYNEQFF.

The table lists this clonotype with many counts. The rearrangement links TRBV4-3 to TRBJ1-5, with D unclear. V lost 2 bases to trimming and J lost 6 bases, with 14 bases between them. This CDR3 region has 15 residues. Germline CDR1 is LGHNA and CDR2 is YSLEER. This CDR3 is CASSQPGRASQPQHF. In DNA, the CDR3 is TGCGCCAGCAGCCAACCCGGGAGGGCGAGTCAGCCCCAGCATTTT.

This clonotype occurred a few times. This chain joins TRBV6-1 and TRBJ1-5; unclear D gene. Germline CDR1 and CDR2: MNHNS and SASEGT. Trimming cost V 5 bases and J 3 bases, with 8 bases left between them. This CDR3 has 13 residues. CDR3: CASSHRVNQPQHF. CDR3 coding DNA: TGTGCCAGCAGTCACCGGGTCAATCAGCCCCAGCATTTT.